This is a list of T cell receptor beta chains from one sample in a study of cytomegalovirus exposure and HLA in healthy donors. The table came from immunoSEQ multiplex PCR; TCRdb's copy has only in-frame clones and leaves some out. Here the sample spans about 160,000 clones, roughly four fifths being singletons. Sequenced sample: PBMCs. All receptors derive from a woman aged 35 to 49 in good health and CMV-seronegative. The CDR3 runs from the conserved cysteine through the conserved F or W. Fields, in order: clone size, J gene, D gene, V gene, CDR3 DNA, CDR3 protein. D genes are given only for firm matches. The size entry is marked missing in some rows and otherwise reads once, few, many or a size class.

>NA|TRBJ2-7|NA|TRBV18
TGTGCCAGCTCACCACATCCAGGGGTCCACGAGCAGTACTTC
CASSPHPGVHEQYF
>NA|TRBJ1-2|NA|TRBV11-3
TGTGCCAGCAGTCCCATATTCTGGACTCCTTTCAACTATGGCTACACCTTC
CASSPIFWTPFNYGYTF
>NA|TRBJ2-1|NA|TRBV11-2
TGTGCCAGCAGTGAAATCCGTGGTCGGGGCAATGAGCAGTTCTTC
CASSEIRGRGNEQFF
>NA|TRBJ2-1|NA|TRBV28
TGTGCCAGCATCGCCCGGGGAGAAAAATACAATGAGCAGTTCTTC
CASIARGEKYNEQFF
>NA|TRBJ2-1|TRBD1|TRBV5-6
TGTGCCAGCAGCTCCTCCGGGACAGGGGGCTACAATGAGCAGTTCTTC
CASSSSGTGGYNEQFF
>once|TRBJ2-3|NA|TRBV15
TGTGCCACCAGCAGAGACAGGGGTGCAGATACGCAGTATTTT
CATSRDRGADTQYF
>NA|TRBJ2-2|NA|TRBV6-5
TGTGCCAGCAGTTACTCAGGGGGGAACACCGGGGAGCTGTTTTTT
CASSYSGGNTGELFF
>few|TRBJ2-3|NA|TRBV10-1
TGCGCCAGCAGTGGCTCCAGGGTTCTCCGTGTAGATACGCAGTATTTT
CASSGSRVLRVDTQYF
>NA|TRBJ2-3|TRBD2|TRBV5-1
TGCGCCAGCAGCTCAAGACAGACTAGCGGGGGGTCGGATACGCAGTATTTT
CASSSRQTSGGSDTQYF
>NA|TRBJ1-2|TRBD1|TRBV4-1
TGCGCCAGCAGCCAGAGCAGGGGGGAACCTACCTATGGCTACACCTTC
CASSQSRGEPTYGYTF
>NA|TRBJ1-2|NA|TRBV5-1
TGCGCCAGCAGCCTGACTGTTAATAACTATGGCTACACCTTC
CASSLTVNNYGYTF
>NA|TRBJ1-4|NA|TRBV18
TGTGCCAGCTCACCACTACAGGATGAAAAACTGTTTTTT
CASSPLQDEKLFF
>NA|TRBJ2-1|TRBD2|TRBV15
TGTGCCACCAGCAGAGGTTCGGTCGGGGGGAAGGTTGAGCAGTTCTTC
CATSRGSVGGKVEQFF
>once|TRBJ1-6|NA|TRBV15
TGTGCCACCAGCCTTACTCACAGGTTCGCCAGTTCACCCCTCCACTTT
CATSLTHRFASSPLHF
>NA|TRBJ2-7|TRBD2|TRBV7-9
TGTGCCAGCAGCCCACCGGGACTAGCGGGGGGGTTAAGCTCCTACGAGCAGTACTTC
CASSPPGLAGGLSSYEQYF
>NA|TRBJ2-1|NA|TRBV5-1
TGCGCCAGCAGCTTGCAGGGTGGGGACAATGAGCAGTTCTTC
CASSLQGGDNEQFF
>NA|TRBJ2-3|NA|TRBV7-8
TGTGCCAGCAGCTCACTGGCAGATACGCAGTATTTT
CASSSLADTQYF
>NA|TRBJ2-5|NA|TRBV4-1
TGCGCCAGCAGCCCCACTTTATATGAGACCCAGTACTTC
CASSPTLYETQYF
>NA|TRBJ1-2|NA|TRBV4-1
TGCGCCAGCAGCCAAGCCCCCCCGTTAGCTAACTATGGCTACACCTTC
CASSQAPPLANYGYTF
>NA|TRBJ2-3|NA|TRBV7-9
TGTGCCAGCAGCTCGTACAGGGAATTTGAAGATACGCAGTATTTT
CASSSYREFEDTQYF
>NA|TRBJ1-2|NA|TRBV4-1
TGCGCCAGCAGCCAAGATCAGCAGGGGCCAATTTCCTACTATGGCTACACCTTC
CASSQDQQGPISYYGYTF
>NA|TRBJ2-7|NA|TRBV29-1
TGCAGCGCTAGACAGTTATCTTCCTACGAGCAGTACTTC
CSARQLSSYEQYF
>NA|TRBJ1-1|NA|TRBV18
TGTGCCAGCTCCCCCCGAGGGCAGATTTTGACTGAAGCTTTCTTT
CASSPRGQILTEAFF
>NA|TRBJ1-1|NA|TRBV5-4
TGTGCCAGCAGCTTGGATAGCACTGAAGCTTTCTTT
CASSLDSTEAFF
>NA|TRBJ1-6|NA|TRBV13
TGTGCCAGCAGCCCCGGGGAGCGCAACTCACCCCTCCACTTT
CASSPGERNSPLHF
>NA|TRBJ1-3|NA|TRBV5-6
TGTGCCAGCAGCTTGCTGACAAGCTCTGGAAACACCATATATTTT
CASSLLTSSGNTIYF
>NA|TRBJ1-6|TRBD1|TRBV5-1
TGCGCCAGCAGCCCAGGACAGGGGGCGGATGCTGGGTCACCCCTCCACTTT
CASSPGQGADAGSPLHF
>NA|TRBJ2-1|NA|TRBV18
TGTGCCAGCTCACCCCGGGTGGCGGTTTTCAATGAGCAGTTCTTC
CASSPRVAVFNEQFF
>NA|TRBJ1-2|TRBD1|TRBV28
TGTGCCAGCAGAGCGGACAGGGAGGGGGGTTACACCTTC
CASRADREGGYTF
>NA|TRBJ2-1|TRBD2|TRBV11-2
TGTGCCAGCAGCCTGACTAGCGCCTACAATGAGCAGTTCTTC
CASSLTSAYNEQFF
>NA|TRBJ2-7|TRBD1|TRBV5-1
TGCGCCAGCAGCCTGGACAGGGCGAAGGACGAGCAGTACTTC
CASSLDRAKDEQYF
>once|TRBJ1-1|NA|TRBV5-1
TGCGCCAGCAGCTTAACAGGGACCACTGAAGCTTTCTTT
CASSLTGTTEAFF
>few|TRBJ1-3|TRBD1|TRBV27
TGTGCCAGCAGTCAGACAGGGGTTGGAAACACCATATATTTT
CASSQTGVGNTIYF
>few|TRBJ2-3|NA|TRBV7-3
TGTGCCAGCAGCTTTACTTCAGATACGCAGTATTTT
CASSFTSDTQYF
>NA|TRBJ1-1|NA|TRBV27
TGTGCCAGCAGTTCCCAGCGGACGCCGGGGGTTTTATCTTTCTTT
CASSSQRTPGVLSFF
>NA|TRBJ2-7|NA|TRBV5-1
TGCGCCAGCAGCCCGACGGACAGCTTCTACGAGCAGTACTTC
CASSPTDSFYEQYF
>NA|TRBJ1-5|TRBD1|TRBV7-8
TGTGCCAGCAGCTTAGCTTATAGGGGACAGGGGAATCGGGATAGCAATCAGCCCCAGCATTTT
CASSLAYRGQGNRDSNQPQHF
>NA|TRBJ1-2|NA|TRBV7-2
TGTGCCAGCAGCTTAGGCCGGGGATGGAATGGCTACACCTTC
CASSLGRGWNGYTF
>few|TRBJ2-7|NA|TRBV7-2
TGTGCCAGCAGCTTACTGGGCTCCTCCACCTACGAGCAGTACTTC
CASSLLGSSTYEQYF
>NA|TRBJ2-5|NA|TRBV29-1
TGCAGCGTGTTACCGGGAAACAACCCCCAAGAGACCCAGTACTTC
CSVLPGNNPQETQYF
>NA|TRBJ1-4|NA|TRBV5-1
TGCGCCAGCAGCCCGGAGCAGGGAAACGAAAAACTGTTTTTT
CASSPEQGNEKLFF
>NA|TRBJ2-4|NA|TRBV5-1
TGCGCCAGCAGCTTCGGACACTTAGCCAAAAACATTCAGTACTTC
CASSFGHLAKNIQYF
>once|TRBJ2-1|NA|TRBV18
TGTGCCAGCTCACCGTCCAATGACAATGAGCAGTTCTTC
CASSPSNDNEQFF
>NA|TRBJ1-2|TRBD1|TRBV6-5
TGTGCCAGCAGTTACTCGGTGGAGGGGGCGGATGGCTACACCTTC
CASSYSVEGADGYTF
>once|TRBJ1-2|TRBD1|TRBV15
TGTGCCACCAGCAGAGTGAGGACAGGGGGCTATGGCTACACCTTC
CATSRVRTGGYGYTF
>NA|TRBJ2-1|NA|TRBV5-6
TGTGCCAGCAGCTTCAGGGAAAGGGGTACGTACAATGAGCAGTTCTTC
CASSFRERGTYNEQFF
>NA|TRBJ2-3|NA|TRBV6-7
TGTGCCAGCAGTTACTCAGAACCCTCACAGGATACGCAGTATTTT
CASSYSEPSQDTQYF
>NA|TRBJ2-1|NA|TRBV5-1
TGCGCCAGCGCAAAATCAGGGGACCCCTTTTACAATGAGCAGTTCTTC
CASAKSGDPFYNEQFF
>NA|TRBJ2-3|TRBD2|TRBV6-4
TGTGCCAGCAGTGACGGCGGGGGTAGCACAGATACGCAGTATTTT
CASSDGGGSTDTQYF
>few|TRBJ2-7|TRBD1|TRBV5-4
TGTGCCAGCAGCCGGGGACAGGATCCGTTGAAGGAGCAGTACTTC
CASSRGQDPLKEQYF
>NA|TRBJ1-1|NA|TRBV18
TGTGCCAGCTCGCCCGGACAGACTGAAGCTTTCTTT
CASSPGQTEAFF
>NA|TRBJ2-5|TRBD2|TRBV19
TGTGCCAGTAGTATAAGGTGTCTAGCGGGGGGGATTGAAGAGACCCAGTACTTC
CASSIRCLAGGIEETQYF
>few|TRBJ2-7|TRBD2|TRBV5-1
TGCGCCAGCAGCTTGGCAGCGGGGGGCTCCTACGAGCAGTACTTC
CASSLAAGGSYEQYF
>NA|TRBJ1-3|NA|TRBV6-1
TGTGCCAGCAGTATCGACACCCTCTCTGGAAACACCATATATTTT
CASSIDTLSGNTIYF
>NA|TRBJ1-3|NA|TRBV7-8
TGTGCCAGCAGCTCCGACAAGTCAGGAAACACCATATATTTT
CASSSDKSGNTIYF
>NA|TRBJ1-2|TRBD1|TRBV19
TGTGCCAGTAGTACCCGGGACAGGGGATGGCTCGACTATGGCTACACCTTC
CASSTRDRGWLDYGYTF
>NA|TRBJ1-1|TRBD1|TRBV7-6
TGTGCCAGCAGCCTTAGTCCCGGGACAGGAGAGGCTATGAACACTGAAGCTTTCTTT
CASSLSPGTGEAMNTEAFF
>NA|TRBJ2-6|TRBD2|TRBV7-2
TGTGCCAGCAGCTTAACGGGGGGATCTGGGGCCAACGTCCTGACTTTC
CASSLTGGSGANVLTF
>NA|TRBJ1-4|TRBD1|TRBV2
TGTGCCAGCAGTCAACAGGGGATTAATGAAAAACTGTTTTTT
CASSQQGINEKLFF